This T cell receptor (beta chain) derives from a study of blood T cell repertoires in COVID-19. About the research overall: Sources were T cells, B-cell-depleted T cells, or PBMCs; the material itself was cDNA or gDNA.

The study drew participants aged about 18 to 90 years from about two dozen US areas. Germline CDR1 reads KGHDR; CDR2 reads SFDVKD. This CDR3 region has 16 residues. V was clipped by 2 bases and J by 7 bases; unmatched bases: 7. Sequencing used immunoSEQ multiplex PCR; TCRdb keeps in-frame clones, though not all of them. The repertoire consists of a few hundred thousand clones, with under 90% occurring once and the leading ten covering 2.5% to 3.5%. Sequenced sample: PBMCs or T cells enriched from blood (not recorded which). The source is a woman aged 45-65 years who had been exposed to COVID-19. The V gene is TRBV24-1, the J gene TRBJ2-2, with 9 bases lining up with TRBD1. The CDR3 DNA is TGTGCCACCAGTGATTCCGGGACAGGGACGAGCGGGGAGCTGTTTTTT. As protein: CATSDSGTGTSGELFF.